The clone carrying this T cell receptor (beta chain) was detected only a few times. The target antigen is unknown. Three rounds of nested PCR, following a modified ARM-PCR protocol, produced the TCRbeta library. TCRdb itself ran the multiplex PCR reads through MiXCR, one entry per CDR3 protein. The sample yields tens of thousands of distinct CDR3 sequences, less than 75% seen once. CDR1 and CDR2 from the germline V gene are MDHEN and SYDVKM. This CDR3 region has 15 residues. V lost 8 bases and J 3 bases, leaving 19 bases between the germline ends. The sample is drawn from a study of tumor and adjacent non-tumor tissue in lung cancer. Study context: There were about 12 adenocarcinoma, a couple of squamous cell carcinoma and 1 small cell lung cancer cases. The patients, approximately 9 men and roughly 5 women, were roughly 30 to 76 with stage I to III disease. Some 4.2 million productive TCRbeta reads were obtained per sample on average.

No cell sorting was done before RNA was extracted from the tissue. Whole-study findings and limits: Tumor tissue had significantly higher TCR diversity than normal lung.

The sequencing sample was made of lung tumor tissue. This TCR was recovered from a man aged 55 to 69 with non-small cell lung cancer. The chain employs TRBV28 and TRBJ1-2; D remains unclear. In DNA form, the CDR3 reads TGTGCCAGCGATAACTTCGGAGGCGAATACTATGGCTACACCTTC. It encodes CASDNFGGEYYGYTF.